This TCR beta chain was sequenced for a study of monozygotic twins with cystic fibrosis. In regard to this clone: The antigen is not known.

Study results and limitations: Age, concordance and disease severity did not associate with shared CDR3 numbers.

Only in-frame clones appear in the TCRdb table, and some are missing; sequencing was by immunoSEQ multiplex PCR. The sample yields under 20,000 clones, approximately 96% seen once. Germline values: CDR1 LNHNV, CDR2 YYDKDF (reference sequence). Trimming at V came to 5 bases and at J to 2 bases, leaving 6 bases not matched to a gene. The CDR3 runs 14 residues. Material: blood. The receptor was derived from a woman aged 30 to 39 with cystic fibrosis. This chain links TRBV15 with TRBJ2-7, with 7 bases aligning to TRBD1. The CDR3 nucleotides read TGTGCCACCAGCCGAGGGGACAGACCCTACGAGCAGTACTTC. This sequence encodes CATSRGDRPYEQYF. The entire variable domain, with the rest obtained from reference TRBV15 and TRBJ2-7, is as follows: DAMVIQNPRYQVTQFGKPVTLSCSQTLNHNVMYWYQQKSSQAPKLLFHYYDKDFNNEADTPDNFQSRRPNTSFCFLDIRSPGLGDTAMYLCATSRGDRPYEQYFGPGTRLTVT.